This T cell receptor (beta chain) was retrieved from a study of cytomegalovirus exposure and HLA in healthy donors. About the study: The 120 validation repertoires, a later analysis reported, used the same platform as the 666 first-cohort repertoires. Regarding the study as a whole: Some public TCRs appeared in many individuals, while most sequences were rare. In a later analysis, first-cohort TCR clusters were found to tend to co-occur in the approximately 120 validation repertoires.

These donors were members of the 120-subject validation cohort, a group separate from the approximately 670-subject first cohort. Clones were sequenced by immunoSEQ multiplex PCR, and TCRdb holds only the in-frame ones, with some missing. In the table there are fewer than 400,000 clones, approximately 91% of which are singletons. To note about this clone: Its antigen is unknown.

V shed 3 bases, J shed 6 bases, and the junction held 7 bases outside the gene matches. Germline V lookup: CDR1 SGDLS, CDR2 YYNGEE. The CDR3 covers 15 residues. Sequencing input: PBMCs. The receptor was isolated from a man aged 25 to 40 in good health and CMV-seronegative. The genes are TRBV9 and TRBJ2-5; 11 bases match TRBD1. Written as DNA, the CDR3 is TGTGCCAGCAGCGGAGGGACAGGGGGTCAGCAGACCCAGTACTTC. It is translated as CASSGGTGGQQTQYF.